The 10 T cell receptor beta chains below come from one sample, sequenced in a study of PD-1 blockade in classical Hodgkin lymphoma. The table came from immunoSEQ multiplex PCR; TCRdb's copy has only in-frame clones and leaves some out. The table shows more than 30,000 clones, with 76% occurring only once. There was relapse after autologous stem cell transplantation in every patient, and there was variation in brentuximab vedotin exposure. The source was peripheral blood mononuclear cells (PBMCs), collected before the second cycle of nivolumab. These receptors were obtained from a human donor with classical Hodgkin lymphoma.

This chain joins TRBV2 and TRBJ2-1; 7 positions match TRBD1. Per germline, CDR1 SNHLY and CDR2 FYNNEI. This CDR3 region has 12 residues. The V segment lost 4 bases and the J segment 16 bases; nucleotides outside the gene matches: 10. CDR3 sequence: CASSADRDPQFF. For the CDR3, the DNA is TGTGCCAGCAGTGCCGACAGGGACCCCCAATTCTTC.

This clone was seen just once. The genes are TRBV5-8 and TRBJ2-2, with D perhaps TRBD1 (6 bases). This CDR3 spans 14 amino acids. The germline V and J ends were trimmed by 3 bases and 3 bases, with 9 bases remaining between them. Germline lookup yields CDR1 SGHTS and CDR2 YDEGEE. The CDR3 region is CASSSAGDTGELFF. CDR3 bases: TGTGCCAGCAGCTCGGCAGGGGACACCGGGGAGCTGTTTTTT.

The chain employs TRBV18 and TRBJ1-5; possibly TRBD1 for D (6 bases). Trimming cost V 3 bases and J 3 bases, with 9 bases left between them. The germline gives CDR1 KGHSH, CDR2 LQKENI. The CDR3 loop spans 14 amino acids. The CDR3 is CASSPDRFNQPQHF. CDR3 DNA: TGTGCCAGCTCACCGGACAGATTCAATCAGCCCCAGCATTTT.

This clone has only a few counts. The chain carries TRBV5-1 and TRBJ1-1; D remains unclear. The CDR3 runs 14 residues. The V and J ends lost 5 bases and 3 bases respectively, with 14 bases between them. The germline V gene has CDR1 SGHRS and CDR2 YFSETQ. The CDR3, as DNA: TGCGCCAGCAGTGAAGGACCCGGCGACACTGAAGCTTTCTTT. Protein: CASSEGPGDTEAFF.

The chain couples TRBV6-6 to TRBJ1-4, with no clear D. Germline CDR1 reads MNHNY; CDR2 reads SVGAGI (reference sequence). This CDR3 has 11 residues. V was cut by 4 bases and J by 5 bases, with 2 bases left in between. The CDR3 DNA is TGTGCCAGCAGTTTAAATGAAAAACTGTTTTTT. This codes for CASSLNEKLFF.

This clone has only a few counts. The V gene is TRBV7-6, the J gene TRBJ2-7, with 9 bases aligning to TRBD1. The CDR3 length is 14 residues. J lost 2 bases, V lost 5 bases, and 4 bases had no gene match. Germline-derived CDR1 and CDR2 are SGHVS and FNYEAQ. As DNA, the CDR3 is TGTGCCAGCAGCATCGGACAGGGGCCCTACGAGCAGTACTTC. Residues: CASSIGQGPYEQYF.

The J gene is TRBJ2-5, the V gene TRBV19; D might be TRBD1 (6 bases). Germline values: CDR1 LNHDA, CDR2 SQIVND (reference sequence). The CDR3 extends over 13 amino acids. The V and J ends lost 4 bases and 5 bases respectively, with 11 bases between them. CDR3 in DNA: TGTGCCAGTAGTACGGGCCAGGGGGAGACCCAGTACTTC. This encodes CASSTGQGETQYF.

The sample holds a few counts of this clone. V gene TRBV6-1 combines with J gene TRBJ1-2, with D possibly TRBD1 on 6 matching bases. V was pared by 6 bases and J by 2 bases, with 10 bases between. This CDR3 contains 13 residues. CDR1 MNHNS and CDR2 SASEGT come from the germline V gene. CDR3 residues: CASRATGNYGYTF. CDR3 DNA sequence: TGTGCCAGCAGGGCTACAGGGAACTATGGCTACACCTTC.

The table lists this clone with a few counts. The genes are TRBV10-3 and TRBJ2-1; weak D call: TRBD1 (7 bases). CDR1 and CDR2 (germline): ENHRY, SYGVKD. The CDR3 is made up of 14 amino acids. The germline V and J ends were trimmed by 11 bases and 4 bases, with 18 bases remaining between them. The CDR3 spells CAARNPGGYNEQFF. CDR3 nucleotides: TGTGCCGCCCGGAACCCAGGGGGGTACAATGAGCAGTTCTTC.

V usage is TRBV6-5 and J usage is TRBJ2-2; the match to TRBD1 covers 7 bases. The germline CDR1 and CDR2 sequences are MNHEY and SVGAGI. J lost 6 bases, V lost 2 bases, and 9 bases had no gene match. The CDR3 loop spans 16 amino acids. The CDR3 nucleotides are TGTGCCAGCAGTTACCCCCGGGACAGCTTGCCCGGGGAGCTGTTTTTT. This sequence encodes CASSYPRDSLPGELFF.